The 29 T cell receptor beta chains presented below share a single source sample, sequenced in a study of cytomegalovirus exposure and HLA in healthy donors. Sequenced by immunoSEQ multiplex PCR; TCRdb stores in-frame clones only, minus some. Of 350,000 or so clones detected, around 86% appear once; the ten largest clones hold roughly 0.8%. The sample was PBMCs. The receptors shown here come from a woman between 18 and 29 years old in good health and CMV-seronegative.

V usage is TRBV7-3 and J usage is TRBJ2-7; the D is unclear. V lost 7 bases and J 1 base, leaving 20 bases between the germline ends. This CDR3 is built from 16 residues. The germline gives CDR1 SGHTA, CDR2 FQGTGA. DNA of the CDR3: TGTGCCAGCATGCTAACATATGGGCAGATATCCTACGAGCAGTACTTC. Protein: CASMLTYGQISYEQYF.

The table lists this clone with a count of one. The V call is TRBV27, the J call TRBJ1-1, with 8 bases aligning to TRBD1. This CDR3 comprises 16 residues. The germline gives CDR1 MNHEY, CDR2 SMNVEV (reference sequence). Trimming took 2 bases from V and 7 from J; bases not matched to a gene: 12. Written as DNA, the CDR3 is TGTGCCAGCAGTTTAGGGGCCGGGACAGGAGAGGGTGAAGCTTTCTTT. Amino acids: CASSLGAGTGEGEAFF.

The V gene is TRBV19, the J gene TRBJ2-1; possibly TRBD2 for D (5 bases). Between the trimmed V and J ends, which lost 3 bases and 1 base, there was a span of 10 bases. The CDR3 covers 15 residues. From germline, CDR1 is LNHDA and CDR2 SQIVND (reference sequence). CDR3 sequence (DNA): TGTGCCAGTAGTATCTGGGAGCGGTCCTACAATGAGCAGTTCTTC. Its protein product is CASSIWERSYNEQFF.

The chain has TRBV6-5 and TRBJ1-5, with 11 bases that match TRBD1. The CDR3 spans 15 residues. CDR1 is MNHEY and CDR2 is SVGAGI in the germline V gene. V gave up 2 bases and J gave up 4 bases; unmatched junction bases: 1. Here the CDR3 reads CASSYGTGGNQPQHF. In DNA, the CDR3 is TGTGCCAGCAGTTACGGGACAGGGGGAAATCAGCCCCAGCATTTT.

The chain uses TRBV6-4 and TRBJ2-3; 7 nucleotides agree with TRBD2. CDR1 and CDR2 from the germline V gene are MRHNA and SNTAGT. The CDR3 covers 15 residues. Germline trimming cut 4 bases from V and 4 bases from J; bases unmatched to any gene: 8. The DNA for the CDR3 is TGTGCCAGCAGTGTGCGGGGCGGGAGCTCAGATACGCAGTATTTT. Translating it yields CASSVRGGSSDTQYF.

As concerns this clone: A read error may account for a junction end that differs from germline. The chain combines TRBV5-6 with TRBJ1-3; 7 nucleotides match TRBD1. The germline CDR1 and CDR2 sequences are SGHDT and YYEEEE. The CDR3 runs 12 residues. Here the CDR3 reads CASSFGRDSQSF. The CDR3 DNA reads TGTGCCAGCAGCTTCGGCCGGGACAGTCAGAGTTTT.

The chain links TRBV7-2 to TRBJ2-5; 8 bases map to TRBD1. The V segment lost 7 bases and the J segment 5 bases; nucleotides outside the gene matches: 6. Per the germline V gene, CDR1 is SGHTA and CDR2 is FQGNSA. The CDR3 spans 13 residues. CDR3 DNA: TGTGCCAGCAACCTGGACAGGGAGGAGACCCAGTACTTC. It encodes CASNLDREETQYF.

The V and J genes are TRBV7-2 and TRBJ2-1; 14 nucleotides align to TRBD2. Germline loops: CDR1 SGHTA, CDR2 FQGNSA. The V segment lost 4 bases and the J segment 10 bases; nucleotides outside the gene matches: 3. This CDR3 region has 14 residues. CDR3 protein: CASSSGLAGAEQFF. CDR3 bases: TGTGCCAGCAGCTCGGGACTAGCGGGAGCCGAGCAGTTCTTC.

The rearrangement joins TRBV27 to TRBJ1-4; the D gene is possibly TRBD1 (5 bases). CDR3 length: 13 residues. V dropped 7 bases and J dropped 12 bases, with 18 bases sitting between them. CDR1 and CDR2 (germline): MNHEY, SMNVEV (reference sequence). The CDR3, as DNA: TGTGCCAGCACTATCCTGGGAACAGGACAACTGTTTTTT. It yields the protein CASTILGTGQLFF.

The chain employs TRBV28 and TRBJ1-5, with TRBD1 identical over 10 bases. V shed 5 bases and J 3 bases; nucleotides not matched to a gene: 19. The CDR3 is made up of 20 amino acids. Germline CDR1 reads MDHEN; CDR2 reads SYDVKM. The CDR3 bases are TGTGCCAGCAGTACACTGGCCACAGTCCGGGACAGGGGCCCCAATCAGCCCCAGCATTTT. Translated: CASSTLATVRDRGPNQPQHF.

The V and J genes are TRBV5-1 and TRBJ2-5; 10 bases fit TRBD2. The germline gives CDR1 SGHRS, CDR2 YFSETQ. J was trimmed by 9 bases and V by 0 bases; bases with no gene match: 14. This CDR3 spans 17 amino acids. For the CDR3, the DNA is TGCGCCAGCAGCTTGGTGGCTAGCGGGAGCCTAGAGAGGGCCCAGTACTTC. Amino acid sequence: CASSLVASGSLERAQYF.

The CDR3 bases are TGTGCCAGCAGCTTAATTTTCCTAGCGAACAATGAGCAGTTCTTC. Translated: CASSLIFLANNEQFF. V and J are TRBV7-8 and TRBJ2-1; possible D gene TRBD2, 6 bases. The CDR3 consists of 15 residues. V was trimmed by 2 bases and J by 5 bases, leaving 13 bases between them. The V gene's germline CDR1 is SGHVS and CDR2 FQNEAQ.

CDR3 in DNA: TGTGCCTGGAGTGGGGGACAGGGGATTCAGTATTTT. As protein: CAWSGGQGIQYF. V usage is TRBV30 and J usage is TRBJ2-3; TRBD1 aligns across 10 bases. CDR1 and CDR2 (germline): GTSNPN, SVGIG (reference sequence). J lost 12 bases, V lost 1 base, and 4 bases had no gene match. CDR3 length: 12 amino acids.

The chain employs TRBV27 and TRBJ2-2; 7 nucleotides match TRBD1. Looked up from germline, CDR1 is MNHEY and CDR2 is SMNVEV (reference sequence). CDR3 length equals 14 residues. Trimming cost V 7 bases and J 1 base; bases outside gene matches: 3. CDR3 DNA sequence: TGTGCCAGCAATCAGGGGGTGAACACCGGGGAGCTGTTTTTT. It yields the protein CASNQGVNTGELFF.

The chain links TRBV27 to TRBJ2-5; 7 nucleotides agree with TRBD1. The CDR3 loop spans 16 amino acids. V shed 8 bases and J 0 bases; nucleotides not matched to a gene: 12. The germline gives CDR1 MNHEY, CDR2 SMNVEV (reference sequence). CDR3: CASCPLGQSYQETQYF. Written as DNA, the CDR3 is TGTGCCAGCTGCCCCCTGGGACAGTCGTACCAAGAGACCCAGTACTTC.

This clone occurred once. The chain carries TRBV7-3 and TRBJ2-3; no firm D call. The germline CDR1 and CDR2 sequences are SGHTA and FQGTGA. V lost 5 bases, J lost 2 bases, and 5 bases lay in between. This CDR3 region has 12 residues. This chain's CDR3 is CASSENTDTQYF. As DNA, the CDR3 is TGTGCCAGCAGCGAGAACACAGATACGCAGTATTTT.

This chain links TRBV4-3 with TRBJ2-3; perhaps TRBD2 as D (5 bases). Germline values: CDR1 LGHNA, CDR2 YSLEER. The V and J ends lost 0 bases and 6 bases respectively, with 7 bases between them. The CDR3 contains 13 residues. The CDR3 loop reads CASSQDRGDTQYF. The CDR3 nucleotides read TGCGCCAGCAGCCAAGATAGAGGGGATACGCAGTATTTT.

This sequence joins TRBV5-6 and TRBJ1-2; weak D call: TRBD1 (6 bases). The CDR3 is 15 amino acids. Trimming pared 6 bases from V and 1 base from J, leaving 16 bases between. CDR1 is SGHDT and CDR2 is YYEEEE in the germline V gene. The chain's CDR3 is CASTYGTTFNYGYTF. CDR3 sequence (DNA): TGTGCCAGCACCTATGGGACAACGTTTAACTATGGCTACACCTTC.

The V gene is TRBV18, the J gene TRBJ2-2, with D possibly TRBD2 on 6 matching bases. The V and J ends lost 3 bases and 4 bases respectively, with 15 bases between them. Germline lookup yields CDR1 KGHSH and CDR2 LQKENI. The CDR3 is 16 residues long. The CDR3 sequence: CASSPRGPALTGELFF. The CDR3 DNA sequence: TGTGCCAGCTCACCGCGGGGACCGGCCCTCACCGGGGAGCTGTTTTTT.

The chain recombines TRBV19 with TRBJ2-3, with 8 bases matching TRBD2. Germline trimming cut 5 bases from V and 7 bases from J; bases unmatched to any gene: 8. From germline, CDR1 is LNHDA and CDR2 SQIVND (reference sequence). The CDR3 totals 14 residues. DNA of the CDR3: TGTGCCAGTAGTGCGGGACTAGACCCGAATACGCAGTATTTT. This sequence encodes CASSAGLDPNTQYF.

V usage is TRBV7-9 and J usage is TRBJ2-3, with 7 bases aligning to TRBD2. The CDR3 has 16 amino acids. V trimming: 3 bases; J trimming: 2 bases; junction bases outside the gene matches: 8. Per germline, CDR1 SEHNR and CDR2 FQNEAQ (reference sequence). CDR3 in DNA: TGTGCCAGCAGCTTGGGGAGCGGGATTATCACAGATACGCAGTATTTT. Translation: CASSLGSGIITDTQYF.

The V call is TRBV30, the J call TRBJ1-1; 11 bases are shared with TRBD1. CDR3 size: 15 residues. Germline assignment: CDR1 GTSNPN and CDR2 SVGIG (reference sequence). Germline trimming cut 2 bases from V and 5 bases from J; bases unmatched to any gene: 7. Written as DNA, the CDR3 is TGTGCCTGGAGTCTTGAAGGACAGGGGGCTACTGAAGCTTTCTTT. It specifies CAWSLEGQGATEAFF.

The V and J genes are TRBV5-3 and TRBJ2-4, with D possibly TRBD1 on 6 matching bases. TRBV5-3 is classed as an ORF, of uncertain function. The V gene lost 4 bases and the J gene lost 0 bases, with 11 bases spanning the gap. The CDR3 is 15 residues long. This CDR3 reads CARSPQGIAKNIQYF. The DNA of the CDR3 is TGTGCCAGAAGCCCCCAGGGGATAGCCAAAAACATTCAGTACTTC.

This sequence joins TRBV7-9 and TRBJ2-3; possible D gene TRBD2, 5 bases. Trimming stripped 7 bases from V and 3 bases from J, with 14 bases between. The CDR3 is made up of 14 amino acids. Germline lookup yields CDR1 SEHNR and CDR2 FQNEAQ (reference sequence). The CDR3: CASIAEGGTDTQYF. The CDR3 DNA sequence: TGTGCCAGCATCGCCGAGGGTGGTACAGATACGCAGTATTTT.

The CDR3 spells CASSIFAGSSYEQYF. Written as DNA, the CDR3 is TGTGCCAGTAGTATTTTTGCGGGGAGCTCCTACGAGCAGTACTTC. This chain links TRBV19 with TRBJ2-7; a weak D match, TRBD2 (6 bases). In germline, CDR1 is LNHDA, CDR2 SQIVND (reference sequence). The CDR3 sequence is 15 residues long. Trimming took off 3 bases at V and 0 bases at J, with 12 bases between the two ends.

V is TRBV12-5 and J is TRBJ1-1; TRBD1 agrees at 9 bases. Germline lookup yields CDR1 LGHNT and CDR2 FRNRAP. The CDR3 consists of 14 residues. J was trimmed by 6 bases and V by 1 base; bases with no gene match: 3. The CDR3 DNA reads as TGTGCTAGTGGTTTGGACAGGGGGCGCGCTGAAGCTTTCTTT. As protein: CASGLDRGRAEAFF. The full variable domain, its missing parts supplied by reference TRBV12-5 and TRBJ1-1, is DARVTQTPRHKVTEMGQEVTMRCQPILGHNTVFWYRQTMMQGLELLAYFRNRAPLDDSGMPKDRFSAEMPDATLATLKIQPSEPRDSAVYFCASGLDRGRAEAFFGQGTRLTVV.

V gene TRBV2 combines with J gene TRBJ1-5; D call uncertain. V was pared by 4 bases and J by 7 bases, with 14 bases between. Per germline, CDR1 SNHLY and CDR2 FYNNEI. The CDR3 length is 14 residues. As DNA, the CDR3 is TGTGCCAGCAGTGGGGTTGGTGCGGGACAGCCCCAGCATTTT. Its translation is CASSGVGAGQPQHF.

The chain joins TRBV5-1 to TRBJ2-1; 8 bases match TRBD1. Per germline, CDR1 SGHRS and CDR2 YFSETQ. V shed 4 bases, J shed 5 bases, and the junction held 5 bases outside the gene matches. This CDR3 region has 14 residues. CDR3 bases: TGCGCCAGCAGCCGGGACAGGCCTGACAATGAGCAGTTCTTC. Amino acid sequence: CASSRDRPDNEQFF.

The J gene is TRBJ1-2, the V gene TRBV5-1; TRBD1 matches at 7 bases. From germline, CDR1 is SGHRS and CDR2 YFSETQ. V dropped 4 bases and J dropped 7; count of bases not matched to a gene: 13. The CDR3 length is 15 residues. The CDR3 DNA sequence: TGCGCCAGCAGCCAGTCGACAGGGCTGGTGGGTGGCTACACCTTC. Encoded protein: CASSQSTGLVGGYTF.